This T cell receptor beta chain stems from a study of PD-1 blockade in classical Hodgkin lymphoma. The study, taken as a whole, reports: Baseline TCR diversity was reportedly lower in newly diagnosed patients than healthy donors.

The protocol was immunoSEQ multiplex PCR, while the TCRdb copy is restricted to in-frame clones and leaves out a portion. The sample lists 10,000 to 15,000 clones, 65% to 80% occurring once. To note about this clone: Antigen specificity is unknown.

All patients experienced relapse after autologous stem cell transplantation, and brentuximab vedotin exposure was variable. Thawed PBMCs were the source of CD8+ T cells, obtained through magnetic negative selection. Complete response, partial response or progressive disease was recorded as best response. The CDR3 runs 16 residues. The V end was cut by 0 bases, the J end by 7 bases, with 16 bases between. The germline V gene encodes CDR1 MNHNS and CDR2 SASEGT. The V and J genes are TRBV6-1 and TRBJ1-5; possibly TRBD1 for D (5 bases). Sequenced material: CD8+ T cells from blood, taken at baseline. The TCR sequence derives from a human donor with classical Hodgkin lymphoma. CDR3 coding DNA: TGTGCCAGCAGTGAAGCCTCTATCAGGGTCGGGCAGCCCCAGCATTTT. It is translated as CASSEASIRVGQPQHF.